This T cell receptor beta chain was documented in a study of CD8+CD57+ T cells in acquired aplastic anemia. Study in general: The mean DNA yield obtained from sorted CD4+ and CD8+ cells came to 3.2 ug.

Both TCR beta VDJ combination and CDR3 sequence profiling were carried out. Genomic DNA was the template for this profiling. Each CDR3 protein gets one entry after TCRdb re-called the reads with MiXCR. In the table there are under 500,000 distinct CDR3 sequences, about a third of which are singletons. Patients included in sequencing had previously demonstrated CD8+CD57+ cell expansion by flow cytometry. The patients all had a severe acquired aplastic anemia diagnosis. Blood sampling was performed on the patients, and none of them had received therapy by then. This CDR3 is built from 18 residues. Study-wide results and caveats: Some 28 sequences, all CD8+ CDR3, were shared between patients and controls.

Regarding this clonotype: The antigen is undetermined. An end of the junction does not agree with germline; a read error may underlie this.

The receptor was isolated from a human donor with aplastic anemia. The sequenced sample was sorted CD4+, CD8+, or CD8+CD57+ T cells (not recorded which) from PBMCs. The rearrangement uses TRBV12-3 or TRBV12-4 and TRBJ1-6; D is unclear. This CDR3 is CASSFRPIALQNNSLLHF. The CDR3 bases are TGTGCCAGCAGTTTTCGCCCTATCGCCCTACAGAATAATTCACTCCTCCACTTT.